This T cell receptor beta chain was sequenced during a study of radiation and T cells in renal cell carcinoma. Study as a whole: Nephrectomy followed 15 Gy stereotactic body radiation by 4 weeks.

Assay: immunoSEQ multiplex PCR; the TCRdb copy retains only in-frame clones and omits some. Of some 150,000 clones listed, approximately 86% are singletons. Study-wide points: From baseline, blood top tumor clonotypes peaked at 2 weeks post-radiation.

V trimming: 6 bases; J trimming: 4 bases; junction bases outside the gene matches: 9. The germline gives CDR1 MNHNY, CDR2 SVGAGI (reference sequence). This CDR3 is built from 15 residues. With respect to this clone: Its target is not known.

Time point specified: blood 2 weeks post-SBRT. Treatment denoted: 15 Gy SBRT to primary tumor, nephrectomy 4 weeks later. The tumor was a clear cell renal cell carcinoma. The V gene is TRBV6-6, the J gene TRBJ2-1; TRBD2 matches at 7 bases. This sequence was found in a woman in her 50s with renal cell carcinoma. The input for sequencing was blood, taken from a patient whose treatment included radiotherapy and nephrectomy. The CDR3 coding sequence is TGTGCCAGCAGCTTGGTCCCGGGGGGATACAATGAGCAGTTCTTC. Translation gives CASSLVPGGYNEQFF.